The T cell receptor beta chain under discussion was sequenced for a study of T cell changes during pregnancy in multiple sclerosis (dated by TCRdb to between 2018 and 2021). Describing the broader study: Changes in the T cell repertoire over the course of pregnancy were examined in this study in women with multiple sclerosis.

As regards this clone: Its antigen remains unidentified. No base quality information exists; no much larger clone differs at one position.

The library was generated by the immunoSEQ multiplex PCR assay. TCRdb retrieved this table from immuneACCESS and kept in-frame rearrangements only. Not all clones are present; in checked studies, unresolved V genes account for under half, and no reason is known for the remainder. The sample table lists about 31,000 clones, 90% of them with a count of one. Approximately 4.5% of the sample belongs to the ten largest clones. The CDR1 and CDR2 encoded by the germline V gene are SGHAT and FQNNGV. V drops 1 base and J drops 4 bases, leaving 12 bases in between. Its CDR3 holds 15 amino acids, cysteine through phenylalanine. Only the CDR3 part of the read is kept: 45 bases, read in frame from the first base.

This receptor was identified in a female donor with multiple sclerosis, enrolled in a pregnancy study. The starting material was CD8+ T cells from peripheral blood mononuclear cells, obtained in the second trimester of pregnancy. The chain joins TRBV11-2 to TRBJ2-3, with the D gene call left open. The DNA reads as follows: TGTGCCAGCAGCTTAGTCCGTTATAGTTCAGATACGCAGTATTTT. This encodes CASSLVRYSSDTQYF.